The 30 T cell receptor beta chains presented below share a single source sample, sequenced in a study of T cells in Graves' hyperthyroidism and ophthalmopathy. The source material, RNA transcripts, was used to amplify TCR beta CDR3 regions. The HTBI primer set served for first-round RT-PCR of the TCR CDR3. TCRdb called the multiplex PCR reads again in MiXCR, with one record for every CDR3 protein. The sample gives more than 550,000 distinct CDR3 sequences, under 20% of which show up once; 16% is in the top ten. The sequenced sample was blood. The receptors were sampled from a woman aged 45 to 65 with Graves' hyperthyroidism that later progressed to Graves' ophthalmopathy.

This clonotype was seen a handful of times. This chain joins TRBV6-1 and TRBJ1-4; D is uncertain. CDR1 MNHNS and CDR2 SASEGT come from the germline V gene. V lost 2 bases and J 7 bases, leaving 11 bases between the germline ends. This CDR3 contains 14 residues. CDR3 region: CASSESARGEKLFF. DNA of the CDR3: TGTGCCAGCAGTGAATCAGCCCGGGGTGAAAAACTGTTTTTT.

This chain uses TRBV7-9 with TRBJ2-7, with D perhaps TRBD2 (6 bases). V was cut by 5 bases and J by 6 bases, with 14 bases left in between. This CDR3 is built from 13 residues. Looked up from germline, CDR1 is SEHNR and CDR2 is FQNEAQ (reference sequence). CDR3 sequence: CASSPSGGLEQYF. Here the CDR3 DNA reads TGTGCCAGCAGCCCAAGTGGAGGGCTCGAGCAGTACTTC.

The V call is TRBV19, the J call TRBJ2-1, with 8 nucleotides matching TRBD2. The CDR3 length is 17 residues. The germline CDR1 and CDR2 sequences are LNHDA and SQIVND (reference sequence). J lost 0 bases, V lost 5 bases, and 9 bases had no gene match. This chain's CDR3 is CASSWRGAVDSYNEQFF. CDR3 DNA sequence: TGTGCCAGTAGTTGGCGGGGGGCGGTGGACTCCTACAATGAGCAGTTCTTC. Using reference TRBV19 and TRBJ2-1 for the parts outside the CDR3, the full variable domain is DGGITQSPKYLFRKEGQNVTLSCEQNLNHDAMYWYRQDPGQGLRLIYYSQIVNDFQKGDIAEGYSVSREKKESFPLTVTSAQKNPTAFYLCASSWRGAVDSYNEQFFGPGTRLTVL.

Ten or more counts support this clonotype. The rearrangement links TRBV2 to TRBJ2-1; TRBD1 matches at 11 bases. The CDR3 is 16 amino acids. CDR1 and CDR2 from the germline V gene are SNHLY and FYNNEI. The trim removed 7 bases at V and 8 bases at J, leaving 13 bases unmatched. The CDR3 sequence is CASTPWGTGGFDEQFF. CDR3 DNA sequence: TGTGCCAGCACCCCCTGGGGGACAGGGGGGTTTGATGAGCAGTTCTTC.

This clonotype was detected ten times or more. V usage is TRBV30 and J usage is TRBJ2-5, with no clear D. CDR1 GTSNPN and CDR2 SVGIG come from the germline V gene (reference sequence). The V gene lost 3 bases and the J gene lost 5 bases, with 4 bases spanning the gap. This CDR3 has 10 residues. DNA for the CDR3: TGTGCCTGGAGGCAGGAGACCCAGTACTTC. It is translated as CAWRQETQYF.

Notes on this clonotype: Given a much more abundant clone one base away, this may be a read error. The genes are TRBV12-3 or TRBV12-4 and TRBJ1-2, with TRBD1 matching over 7 bases. This CDR3 contains 14 residues. CDR3 sequence (DNA): TGTGCCGGCAGTCCTCAGACAGGGAACTATGGCTACACCTTC. This gives the protein CAGSPQTGNYGYTF.

This clonotype was detected many times. The chain joins TRBV6-1 to TRBJ1-2; 7 nucleotides agree with TRBD1. CDR1 and CDR2 from the germline V gene are MNHNS and SASEGT. V lost 4 bases to trimming and J lost 3 bases; unmatched junction nucleotides: 5. The CDR3 spans 14 residues. This CDR3 reads CASSGPTGDYGYTF. The CDR3 coding sequence is TGTGCCAGCAGTGGACCTACAGGGGACTATGGCTACACCTTC.

This clonotype came up many times. The CDR3 region is CASSFSYEQYF. CDR3 in DNA: TGTGCCAGCAGCTTCTCCTACGAGCAGTACTTC. This chain uses TRBV11-2 with TRBJ2-7, with unresolved D. Germline CDR1 reads SGHAT; CDR2 reads FQNNGV. CDR3 size: 11 residues. The germline V and J ends were trimmed by 3 bases and 0 bases, with 0 bases remaining between them.

This clonotype has more than one count but fewer than ten. The chain links TRBV6-6 to TRBJ2-7; no clear D gene. V was shortened by 0 bases and J by 4 bases, with 16 bases between the two germline ends. The germline CDR1 and CDR2 sequences are MNHNY and SVGAGI (reference sequence). The CDR3 spans 16 residues. CDR3 DNA: TGTGCCAGCAGTTACTCGAGCCTAGGCCTTAGGTACGAGCAGTACTTC. Its protein is CASSYSSLGLRYEQYF.

The chain combines TRBV6-2 or TRBV6-3 with TRBJ2-3; 9 bases align to TRBD2. Trimming cost V 2 bases and J 4 bases; bases outside gene matches: 7. The CDR3 loop spans 16 amino acids. From germline, CDR1 is MNHEY and CDR2 SVGEGT. Here the CDR3 DNA reads TGTGCCAGCAGTTACGGTGCGGGGGGGCCGTCAGATACGCAGTATTTT. Its translation is CASSYGAGGPSDTQYF.

This clonotype was seen at least ten times. The gene calls are TRBV11-2 and TRBJ1-1, with D perhaps matching TRBD1 (6 bases). Trimming shortened V by 6 bases and J by 4 bases, and 27 bases separated the two germline ends. This CDR3 spans 18 amino acids. Per the germline V gene, CDR1 is SGHAT and CDR2 is FQNNGV. The CDR3 DNA is TGTGCCAGCAGATCCCTCACCCCCCCTGCCAGGGGAGTCACTGAAGCTTTCTTT. Encoded protein: CASRSLTPPARGVTEAFF.

This clonotype was counted only a few times. The CDR3 DNA sequence: TGTGCCAGCTCAACCCGAGGGACTCGGGAGCCCCAGCATTTT. Translation gives CASSTRGTREPQHF. The V call is TRBV18, the J call TRBJ1-5, with a possible D match to TRBD1 (5 bases). V gave up 5 bases and J gave up 8 bases, with 16 bases separating them. The CDR3 covers 14 residues. CDR1 is KGHSH and CDR2 is LQKENI in the germline V gene. Supplemented by reference TRBV18 and TRBJ1-5, the full variable domain reads NAGVMQNPRHLVRRRGQEARLRCSPMKGHSHVYWYRQLPEEGLKFMVYLQKENIIDESGMPKERFSAEFPKEGPSILRIQQVVRGDSAAYFCASSTRGTREPQHFGDGTRLSIL.

In DNA, the CDR3 is TGTGCCAGCAGCGGGGGACAGTCGGAGACCCAGTACTTC. Translation: CASSGGQSETQYF. The chain has TRBV7-9 and TRBJ2-5; 7 nucleotides match TRBD1. The J segment lost 5 bases and the V segment lost 5 bases, leaving 5 bases of the junction unmatched. The CDR3 is made up of 13 amino acids. Germline-derived CDR1 and CDR2 are SEHNR and FQNEAQ (reference sequence).

Many counts were recorded for this clonotype. The gene calls are TRBV7-2 and TRBJ2-7; possible D gene TRBD2, 5 bases. The V end lost 5 bases, the J end lost 4 bases, and 21 bases lay between the germline ends. The CDR3 has 16 residues. Germline CDR1 is SGHTA and CDR2 is FQGNSA. This CDR3 is CASSPGREAFIYEQYF. The DNA for the CDR3 is TGTGCCAGCAGCCCAGGACGGGAAGCGTTTATTTACGAGCAGTACTTC.

This clonotype appeared a few times. J is TRBJ1-1 and V is TRBV5-1; 8 bases align to TRBD1. This CDR3 comprises 16 residues. Trimming at V came to 1 base and at J to 1 base, leaving 6 bases not matched to a gene. Germline V gene lookup returns CDR1 SGHRS and CDR2 YFSETQ. CDR3 loop: CASSLWTGQGNTEAFF. For the CDR3, the DNA is TGCGCCAGCAGCTTGTGGACAGGGCAGGGGAACACTGAAGCTTTCTTT.

This clonotype was found many times. V is TRBV7-9 and J is TRBJ1-2; D is unclear. V lost 4 bases to trimming and J lost 3 bases, with 12 bases between them. The CDR3 consists of 14 residues. Looked up from germline, CDR1 is SEHNR and CDR2 is FQNEAQ (reference sequence). The CDR3 DNA reads TGTGCCAGCAGCTCCCTAGGCGGAGACTATGGCTACACCTTC. Amino acids: CASSSLGGDYGYTF. Using reference TRBV7-9 and TRBJ1-2 for the parts outside the CDR3, the full variable domain is DTGVSQNPRHKITKRGQNVTFRCDPISEHNRLYWYRQTLGQGPEFLTYFQNEAQLEKSRLLSDRFSAERPKGSFSTLEIQRTEQGDSAMYLCASSSLGGDYGYTFGSGTRLTVV.

The chain links TRBV20-1 to TRBJ1-1, with D hard to call. The germline V and J ends were trimmed by 3 bases and 1 base, with 12 bases remaining between them. Germline assignment: CDR1 DFQATT and CDR2 SNEGSKA (reference sequence). The CDR3 is made up of 14 amino acids. In nucleotides, the CDR3 is TGCAGTGCTAGTCAGTTTATAGGGAACACTGAAGCTTTCTTT. This encodes CSASQFIGNTEAFF.

This clonotype has just a few counts. This chain joins TRBV29-1 and TRBJ1-1; 9 positions agree with TRBD1. Losses at the gene ends were 5 bases for V and 4 bases for J; bases not matched to a gene: 8. The CDR3 has 14 residues. The germline CDR1 and CDR2 sequences are SQVTM and ANQGSEA. The CDR3 DNA is TGCAGCGTTACAGGGGGCGCTGTGATCACTGAAGCTTTCTTT. Its translation is CSVTGGAVITEAFF.

The J gene is TRBJ2-2, the V gene TRBV19; D call uncertain. The CDR3 sequence is 14 residues long. The V end lost 6 bases, the J end lost 2 bases, and 10 bases lay between the germline ends. The germline V gene encodes CDR1 LNHDA and CDR2 SQIVND (reference sequence). The CDR3 sequence: CASRGSPNTGELFF. CDR3 nucleotides: TGTGCCAGTAGGGGTAGCCCTAACACCGGGGAGCTGTTTTTT.

This clonotype has a count of ten or more. CDR3 sequence reads: CSARSALPDTQYF. The CDR3 DNA sequence: TGCAGTGCTAGGTCCGCGCTACCAGATACGCAGTATTTT. The chain uses TRBV20-1 and TRBJ2-3; D call uncertain. The V end lost 3 bases, the J end lost 4 bases, and 11 bases lay between the germline ends. The germline V gene has CDR1 DFQATT and CDR2 SNEGSKA (reference sequence). The CDR3 is 13 residues long.

This clonotype was seen a few times. The rearrangement links TRBV20-1 to TRBJ2-7; 8 bases fit TRBD1. J was trimmed by 2 bases and V by 4 bases; bases with no gene match: 10. The CDR3 runs 15 residues. The germline CDR1 and CDR2 sequences are DFQATT and SNEGSKA (reference sequence). CDR3 coding DNA: TGCAGTGCTACAAATCCCGGGACAGGAGCCTACGAGCAGTACTTC. Translating it yields CSATNPGTGAYEQYF.

This clonotype was found many times. V and J are TRBV30 and TRBJ2-3; TRBD1 matches at 10 bases. Germline V gives CDR1 GTSNPN, CDR2 SVGIG (reference sequence). The CDR3 length is 15 residues. V dropped 4 bases and J dropped 4; count of bases not matched to a gene: 8. The CDR3 loop reads CAWTKMGTGADTQYF. DNA for the CDR3: TGTGCCTGGACGAAGATGGGGACAGGGGCAGATACGCAGTATTTT.

This clonotype was counted at least ten times. The chain carries TRBV12-3 or TRBV12-4 and TRBJ1-2; unclear D gene. V was trimmed by 4 bases and J by 3 bases, leaving 9 bases between them. This CDR3 comprises 13 residues. This chain's CDR3 is CASSWESDYGYTF. The CDR3 DNA reads as TGTGCCAGCAGTTGGGAAAGTGACTATGGCTACACCTTC.

This clonotype was seen many times. This chain joins TRBV2 and TRBJ2-1, with 7 bases lining up with TRBD1. The CDR3 contains 15 residues. V shed 3 bases and J 6 bases; nucleotides not matched to a gene: 8. The V gene's germline CDR1 is SNHLY and CDR2 FYNNEI. The CDR3 region is CASSDEGAIGNEQFF. The CDR3 DNA reads TGTGCCAGCAGTGATGAGGGGGCGATAGGCAATGAGCAGTTCTTC.

The CDR3 here is CASSPSQDIANYGYTF. CDR3 DNA: TGTGCCAGCTCACCATCCCAGGACATAGCTAACTATGGCTACACCTTC. The V call is TRBV18, the J call TRBJ1-2; maybe TRBD1 (5 bases). Trimming removed 2 bases from V and 0 bases from J, with 13 bases in between. The CDR3 spans 16 residues. Per germline, CDR1 KGHSH and CDR2 LQKENI.

This clonotype was detected only a few times. The chain carries TRBV7-2 and TRBJ1-5; perhaps TRBD1 as D (6 bases). The CDR3 contains 17 residues. Germline CDR1 and CDR2: SGHTA and FQGNSA. The V end lost 4 bases, the J end lost 4 bases, and 20 bases lay between the germline ends. The CDR3 reads CASSSTGRGGWNQPQHF. CDR3 nucleotide sequence: TGTGCCAGCAGCTCCACAGGGAGAGGGGGTTGGAATCAGCCCCAGCATTTT.

The sample holds many counts of this clonotype. The chain combines TRBV6-1 with TRBJ2-7; 10 positions match TRBD1. With V trimmed by 5 bases and J by 1 base, 5 bases remained unmatched. This CDR3 contains 15 residues. In germline, CDR1 is MNHNS, CDR2 SASEGT. In DNA, the CDR3 is TGTGCCAGCAGTTACACGGGACAGGGGTCCTACGAGCAGTACTTC. Amino acid sequence: CASSYTGQGSYEQYF.

The J gene is TRBJ2-7, the V gene TRBV19; TRBD1 aligns across 8 bases. V lost 4 bases to trimming and J lost 3 bases; unmatched junction nucleotides: 8. The CDR3 runs to 15 residues. The germline CDR1 and CDR2 sequences are LNHDA and SQIVND (reference sequence). In DNA, the CDR3 is TGTGCCAGTAGTAAGCCGGGACAGGCGATCTACGAGCAGTACTTC. Its translation is CASSKPGQAIYEQYF.

The CDR3 sequence is CASTLRATGNSPLHF. The CDR3 DNA reads as TGTGCCAGCACCCTCAGGGCTACCGGTAATTCACCCCTCCACTTT. V is TRBV6-2 or TRBV6-3 and J is TRBJ1-6, with D possibly being TRBD1 (5 bases). Trimming shortened V by 7 bases and J by 6 bases, and 16 bases separated the two germline ends. This CDR3 contains 15 residues. The germline V gene has CDR1 MNHEY and CDR2 SVGEGT.

This clonotype came up many times. This chain links TRBV13 with TRBJ2-1; possibly TRBD1 for D (6 bases). V lost 5 bases and J 0 bases, leaving 11 bases between the germline ends. Germline V gene data show CDR1 as PRHDT and CDR2 as FYEKMQ (reference sequence). CDR3 length equals 15 residues. CDR3 sequence (DNA): TGTGCCAGCAGCCTACAGGGAATCTCCTACAATGAGCAGTTCTTC. This codes for CASSLQGISYNEQFF. Together with reference TRBV13 and TRBJ2-1, the CDR3 gives the full variable domain: AAGVIQSPRHLIKEKRETATLKCYPIPRHDTVYWYQQGPGQDPQFLISFYEKMQSDKGSIPDRFSAQQFSDYHSELNMSSLELGDSALYFCASSLQGISYNEQFFGPGTRLTVL.